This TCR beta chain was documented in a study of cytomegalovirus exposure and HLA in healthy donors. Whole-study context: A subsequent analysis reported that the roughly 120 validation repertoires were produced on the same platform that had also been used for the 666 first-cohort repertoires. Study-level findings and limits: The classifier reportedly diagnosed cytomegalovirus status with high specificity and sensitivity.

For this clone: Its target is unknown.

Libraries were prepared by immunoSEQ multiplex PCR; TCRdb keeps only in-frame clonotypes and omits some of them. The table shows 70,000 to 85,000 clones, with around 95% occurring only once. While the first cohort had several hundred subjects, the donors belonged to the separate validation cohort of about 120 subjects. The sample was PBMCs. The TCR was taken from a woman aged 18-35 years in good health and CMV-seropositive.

The CDR3 DNA is TGTGCCAGCTTTGCGGGAGGGCCGAGTGAGCAGTTCTTC. Its translation is CASFAGGPSEQFF. This sequence joins TRBV6-1 and TRBJ2-1, with 9 bases that match TRBD2. CDR3 size: 13 residues. The V segment lost 8 bases and the J segment 9 bases; nucleotides outside the gene matches: 8. Germline V gene sequence: CDR1 MNHNS, CDR2 SASEGT.